This T cell receptor beta chain was identified during a study of shared clonotypes between healthy human individuals. General observations from the study: Donors were few, which limited the genetic and exposure-history diversity represented.

The assay was immunoSEQ multiplex PCR, and TCRdb's table has in-frame clones only and misses some. The table lists about a million clones, approximately 76% of them singletons. Worth noting for this clone: Its antigen is unidentified.

Input material: memory CD4+ T cells sorted from blood. Subset: CD45RA-negative fraction. This receptor was identified in a young man in good health.

CDR3 DNA: TGCGCCAGCAGGTCGGACAGGGGCTCCTACGAGCAGTACTTC. Translated, it gives CASRSDRGSYEQYF. V and J are TRBV10-2 and TRBJ2-7; 9 bases fit TRBD1. Unmatched junction bases numbered 3, after V lost 6 bases and J lost 0 bases. The germline CDR1 and CDR2 sequences are WSHSY and SAAADI. The CDR3 contains 14 residues.